These 21 T cell receptor beta chains were all obtained from the same sample, sequenced in a study of technical replicates of blood from several donors (TCRdb year 2017). The library was obtained by the immunoSEQ multiplex PCR assay. Here the immuneACCESS table is served through TCRdb, limited to in-frame sequences with V and J called. Missing clones are a known gap in these copies; in checked studies unresolved V genes cover under half, and the rest lacks a known reason. The sample table shows around 80,000 clones, and approximately 94% are seen once. The ten largest make up more than 0.35% of the sample. Input material: T cells isolated from PBMCs. Every receptor here comes from a human donor in good health.

This clone was recorded only once. The rearrangement uses TRBV6-1 and TRBJ2-7, with 10 bases fitting TRBD1. Trimming at V came to 2 bases and at J to 5 bases, leaving 6 bases not matched to a gene. This CDR3 has 15 amino acids. Germline V gene lookup returns CDR1 MNHNS and CDR2 SASEGT. Here the CDR3 reads CASSESGTGDHEQYF. CDR3 nucleotide sequence: TGTGCCAGCAGTGAATCGGGGACAGGGGATCACGAGCAGTACTTC.

To note about this clone: One end of the junction varies from germline; a read error may be responsible. This chain connects TRBV27 to TRBJ2-7, with 13 positions matching TRBD2. The germline V gene encodes CDR1 MNHEY and CDR2 SMNVEV (reference sequence). The CDR3 is 13 residues long. CDR3 residues: CASSPGTSGILAF. The DNA of the CDR3 is TGTGCCAGCAGTCCGGGGACTAGCGGGATACTAGCCTTC.

The chain combines TRBV4-2 with TRBJ2-1; TRBD1 aligns across 12 bases. With 4 bases clipped from V and 6 bases from J, the junction kept 4 bases outside the gene matches. Germline V CDR1 and CDR2: LGHNA, YNFKEQ. This CDR3 has 15 amino acids. The CDR3 nucleotides read TGTGCCAGCAGCCTGGGACAGGGGGCAATCAATGAGCAGTTCTTC. It translates to CASSLGQGAINEQFF.

The chain employs TRBV4-2 and TRBJ2-5, with 9 bases fitting TRBD1. This CDR3 contains 15 residues. The germline gives CDR1 LGHNA, CDR2 YNFKEQ. After removal of 2 bases from V and 4 bases from J, the junction contained 5 bases not matched to a gene. CDR3 nucleotide sequence: TGTGCCAGCAGCCAATGGGAGGGACAGGGAGAGACCCAGTACTTC. Protein: CASSQWEGQGETQYF.

This clone was found once. The chain joins TRBV28 to TRBJ2-1, with unresolved D. The CDR3 has 15 residues. V lost 3 bases and J 0 bases, leaving 9 bases between the germline ends. Germline V gene lookup returns CDR1 MDHEN and CDR2 SYDVKM. CDR3 in DNA: TGTGCCAGCAGTTTTCCCCTAGACTCCTACAATGAGCAGTTCTTC. Protein sequence: CASSFPLDSYNEQFF.

This clone was seen just once. The chain combines TRBV18 with TRBJ2-1; D perhaps matches TRBD1 (5 bases). The CDR3 runs 16 residues. Looked up from germline, CDR1 is KGHSH and CDR2 is LQKENI. With 1 base removed from V and 3 bases from J, the gap between germline ends came to 13 bases. CDR3 in amino acids: CASSPREGVVYNEQFF. CDR3 DNA sequence: TGTGCCAGCTCACCACGTGAAGGGGTCGTCTACAATGAGCAGTTCTTC.

This clone showed up just once. The chain joins TRBV4-1 to TRBJ2-3; TRBD2 agrees at 14 bases. V lost 5 bases to trimming and J lost 3 bases; unmatched junction nucleotides: 7. The CDR3 sequence is 17 residues long. Per the germline V gene, CDR1 is MGHRA and CDR2 is YSYEKL. The CDR3 nucleotides read TGCGCCAGCAGCGCTAGACTAGCGGGAGGGATAACAGATACGCAGTATTTT. This translates into CASSARLAGGITDTQYF.

V is TRBV6-6 and J is TRBJ1-1; 10 bases line up with TRBD1. V was clipped by 6 bases and J by 5 bases; unmatched bases: 9. Per the germline V gene, CDR1 is MNHNY and CDR2 is SVGAGI (reference sequence). This CDR3 spans 15 amino acids. CDR3 sequence reads: CASRSRDRGGTEAFF. DNA for the CDR3: TGTGCCAGCAGGTCAAGGGACAGGGGAGGAACTGAAGCTTTCTTT.

The V call is TRBV13, the J call TRBJ1-1; possibly TRBD1 for D (5 bases). CDR3 length equals 15 residues. V lost 5 bases and J lost 2, with 15 bases in between. Germline V gene lookup returns CDR1 PRHDT and CDR2 FYEKMQ (reference sequence). The CDR3 nucleotides are TGTGCCAGCAGCGAACAGATCACAGGTAACACTGAAGCTTTCTTT. It yields the protein CASSEQITGNTEAFF.

This clone has only a few counts. This chain joins TRBV13 and TRBJ1-1; no definite D call. Germline loops: CDR1 PRHDT, CDR2 FYEKMQ (reference sequence). The CDR3 extends over 14 amino acids. Trimming removed 2 bases from V and 7 bases from J, with 14 bases in between. In DNA, the CDR3 is TGTGCCAGCAGCTTAACTGGTTTCGTGCTTGAAGCTTTCTTT. It codes for CASSLTGFVLEAFF.

The V call is TRBV2, the J call TRBJ2-2; a weak D match, TRBD1 (6 bases). This CDR3 is 14 amino acids long. V was shortened by 6 bases and J by 1 base, with 9 bases between the two germline ends. Germline V gene lookup returns CDR1 SNHLY and CDR2 FYNNEI. In nucleotides, the CDR3 is TGTGCCAGCAGCACAGGGTGGAACACCGGGGAGCTGTTTTTT. Translation gives CASSTGWNTGELFF.

The rearrangement joins TRBV5-1 to TRBJ2-1; D is unclear. Trimming stripped 0 bases from V and 8 bases from J, with 15 bases between. CDR1 is SGHRS, CDR2 YFSETQ, per germline. This CDR3 region has 15 residues. CDR3 DNA: TGCGCCAGCAGCTTGGGACTCCCCCCTACGGATGAGCAGTTCTTC. Its translation is CASSLGLPPTDEQFF.

In its sample, this clone was seen a few times. The chain links TRBV11-3 to TRBJ2-5; D is uncertain. The V and J ends lost 0 bases and 2 bases respectively, with 16 bases between them. Germline V gene data show CDR1 as SGHNT and CDR2 as YENEEA. The CDR3 runs to 17 residues. CDR3 sequence reads: CASSLDLTEISQETQYF. The DNA for the CDR3 is TGTGCCAGCAGCTTAGATCTTACAGAAATATCTCAAGAGACCCAGTACTTC.

The genes are TRBV27 and TRBJ2-5; 11 bases are shared with TRBD2. The CDR3 consists of 15 residues. The trim removed 4 bases at V and 3 bases at J, leaving 4 bases unmatched. Germline V CDR1 and CDR2: MNHEY, SMNVEV (reference sequence). CDR3 region: CASSSELAGEETQYF. The CDR3 DNA follows: TGTGCCAGCAGTTCCGAACTAGCGGGAGAAGAGACCCAGTACTTC.

The CDR3 spells CASNTRDRGKDEQFF. CDR3 DNA sequence: TGTGCCAGTAATACCCGGGACAGGGGTAAAGATGAGCAGTTCTTC. This rearrangement joins TRBV19 to TRBJ2-1; 10 nucleotides match TRBD1. Trimming took 7 bases from V and 8 from J; bases not matched to a gene: 11. There are 15 residues in the CDR3. Germline lookup yields CDR1 LNHDA and CDR2 SQIVND (reference sequence).

This clone occurred a few times. This chain joins TRBV27 and TRBJ1-1; D ambiguous. The germline gives CDR1 MNHEY, CDR2 SMNVEV (reference sequence). The CDR3 extends over 11 amino acids. The ends were cut back, 2 bases at V and 7 bases at J, with 5 bases in the middle. The CDR3 sequence is CASSLRGEAFF. The CDR3, as DNA: TGTGCCAGCAGTTTACGGGGTGAAGCTTTCTTT.

The V and J genes are TRBV5-6 and TRBJ2-7; 8 nucleotides match TRBD2. In germline, CDR1 is SGHDT, CDR2 YYEEEE. The CDR3 has 14 amino acids. V shed 4 bases, J shed 3 bases, and the junction held 6 bases outside the gene matches. The CDR3 nucleotides read TGTGCCAGCAGCGCGGCTAGCGGGTACTACGAGCAGTACTTC. Translating gives CASSAASGYYEQYF.

The V and J genes are TRBV7-9 and TRBJ2-2; D uncertain. CDR3 length: 12 amino acids. Germline V gene sequence: CDR1 SEHNR, CDR2 FQNEAQ (reference sequence). Trimming pared 4 bases from V and 6 bases from J, leaving 6 bases between. The CDR3 DNA reads TGTGCCAGCAGCTCGAGTCCCGGGGAGCTGTTTTTT. Residues: CASSSSPGELFF.

V usage is TRBV5-6 and J usage is TRBJ2-7; D unclear. V was cut by 2 bases and J by 2 bases, with 2 bases left in between. This CDR3 comprises 11 residues. Germline assignment: CDR1 SGHDT and CDR2 YYEEEE. In DNA, the CDR3 is TGTGCCAGCAGCTTTACCTACGAGCAGTACTTC. Residues: CASSFTYEQYF.

CDR3 sequence (DNA): TGTGCCAGCAGCTCGACAGGGGGCTACACCTTC. This sequence encodes CASSSTGGYTF. The V gene is TRBV5-4, the J gene TRBJ1-2; 7 bases are shared with TRBD1. V gave up 3 bases and J gave up 8 bases; unmatched junction bases: 1. There are 11 residues in the CDR3. Germline CDR1 and CDR2: SGHNT and YYREEE (reference sequence).

The V and J genes are TRBV9 and TRBJ2-7; 7 bases agree with TRBD2. V trimming: 3 bases; J trimming: 6 bases; junction bases outside the gene matches: 3. CDR3 length: 12 amino acids. CDR1 and CDR2 (germline): SGDLS, YYNGEE. The CDR3 DNA follows: TGTGCCAGCAGCGCGGGAGGTGCCGAGCAGTACTTC. Its translation is CASSAGGAEQYF.